Reported below is one TCR beta chain. Its antigen is undetermined. This entry comes from a study of early T cells in non-severe SARS-CoV-2 infection. In the study overall: The input, bulk RNA from unsorted whole blood, was sequenced, and chains were unpaired. Points from the study as a whole: Private and CD4 specificities were missed by VDJdb matching, skewed to anti-spike CD8.

The TCR library protocol was used to attach unique molecular identifiers. These identifiers were attached to individual cDNA molecules. TCRdb re-called the 5' RACE reads with MiXCR, one entry per CDR3 protein. The table includes more than 60,000 distinct CDR3 sequences, roughly an eighth detected once. The source of this sequence is an adult who was a healthcare worker with PCR-confirmed SARS-CoV-2 infection or an uninfected control (not recorded which). This specimen consisted of whole blood, obtained at baseline.

CDR3 amino acids: CASSYSSRGYGYTF. For the CDR3, the DNA is TGTGCCAGCAGTTACTCGAGTAGGGGCTATGGCTACACCTTC. V usage is TRBV6-5 and J usage is TRBJ1-2, with D perhaps matching TRBD1 (5 bases). The germline V gene encodes CDR1 MNHEY and CDR2 SVGAGI. The CDR3 consists of 14 residues. Trimming cost V 0 bases and J 4 bases, with 9 bases left between them.